Listed below are T cell receptor beta chains from one sample, sequenced in a study of blood T cell repertoires in COVID-19. The data were produced by immunoSEQ multiplex PCR, yet TCRdb's version contains in-frame clones alone and is incomplete. The sample records around 210,000 clones, around 83% being singletons. Material for sequencing was peripheral blood. These receptors all stem from a human donor in a cohort sampled during active COVID-19. Both conserved end residues are part of each CDR3. The order of the fields is J gene, CDR3 length, V gene, CDR3 protein.

>TRBJ2-3|15|TRBV27
CASSLSGLSTDTQYF
>TRBJ1-2|16|TRBV5-1
CASSSTSGTALKGYTF
>TRBJ1-6|15|TRBV3-1/TRBV3-2
CASSRQGARNSPLHF
>TRBJ2-1|16|TRBV5-3
CARSWVSGRAGHEQFF
>TRBJ2-5|15|TRBV7-8
CASSLSNRGWETQYF
>TRBJ2-1|16|TRBV7-2
CASSLFPGLAVNEQFF
>TRBJ2-4|15|TRBV4-1
CASSQPLGGGPIQYF
>TRBJ2-1|13|TRBV10-1
CATQGRGNNEQFF
>TRBJ2-5|14|TRBV6-6
CASSYSPSVETQYF
>TRBJ1-3|14|TRBV20-1
CSASGGSSGNTIYF
>TRBJ1-6|14|TRBV2
CASRPSSYNSPLHF
>TRBJ2-7|15|TRBV27
CASSLSGGRAYEQYF